This TCR beta chain originates from a study of OX40 agonist ivuxolimab in advanced cancers. Data came from immunoSEQ multiplex PCR; TCRdb stores just in-frame clones and leaves some out. There are about 82,000 clones in the sample; 85% to 90% occur only once, and around 1.8% lies in the top ten. V lost 3 bases, J lost 2 bases, and 9 bases lay in between. This CDR3 contains 14 residues. The germline CDR1 and CDR2 sequences are KGHSH and LQKENI. The TCR originated in an adult with an advanced solid tumor such as melanoma, head and neck, liver or kidney cancer. The chain uses TRBV18 and TRBJ2-3, with D hard to call. The sequencing used CD4+ or CD8+ T cells sorted from blood, collected in a trial of the OX40 agonist ivuxolimab. The CDR3, as DNA: TGTGCCAGCTCACCTTCGAGAACCACAGATACGCAGTATTTT. It translates to CASSPSRTTDTQYF.